The clone carrying this T cell receptor (beta chain) has only a few counts. The data stem from a study of tumor-infiltrating lymphocytes in oesophageal squamous cell carcinoma. TCRdb itself ran the PCR reads through MiXCR, one entry per CDR3 protein. The sample yields about 15,000 distinct CDR3 sequences, under 70% seen once. The germline CDR1 and CDR2 sequences are LGHNT and FRNRAP. There are 11 residues in the CDR3. Losses at the gene ends were 4 bases for V and 15 bases for J; bases not matched to a gene: 3. The sequencing input was esophageal tumor tissue. The clonotype originates from a female donor with esophageal squamous cell carcinoma. The chain carries TRBV12-5 and TRBJ2-1, with 10 nucleotides matching TRBD2. The CDR3 sequence is CASGSSGGAFF. The CDR3 bases are TGTGCTAGTGGTTCAAGCGGGGGGGCGTTCTTC.